The clone carrying this T cell receptor beta chain was seen only a few times. Described time point: before trial treatment. All of the donors were given nivolumab, ipilimumab, aspirin, low-dose cyclophosphamide and low-dose radiotherapy as part of RACIN, a single-arm trial. Each eligible patient had an advanced solid tumor, and these tumors lacked tumor-infiltrating lymphocytes. This sample was taken from a study of low-dose radiotherapy and immunotherapy resistance in tumors. Whole-study context: Intravenous ipilimumab 1 mg/kg every six weeks was given with nivolumab 240 mg every two weeks.

Primers used for first-strand cDNA, a TRAV- and TRBV-specific set, covered both alpha and beta chains. The authors ran roughly 20 PCR cycles to amplify TCRs with a constant-region primer and V-primer adapter. Amplifying the isolated mRNA was done by in vitro transcription. TCRdb itself ran the reads through MiXCR, one entry per CDR3 protein. The sample includes about 82,000 distinct CDR3 sequences, approximately 17% of them seen just once. This sequence was found in a male donor with prostate cancer. Sequencing used PBMCs, obtained before treatment.

This CDR3 is CASSYSGGLNTEAFF. The CDR3 DNA sequence: TGTGCCAGCAGTTACTCGGGGGGTTTGAACACTGAAGCTTTCTTT. V is TRBV6-6 and J is TRBJ1-1, with TRBD1 as a possible D gene (5 bases). V lost 0 bases to trimming and J lost 0 bases, with 8 bases between them. The CDR3 is made up of 15 amino acids. Germline CDR1 is MNHNY and CDR2 is SVGAGI (reference sequence).